This TCR beta chain derives from a study of PD-1 blockade in mismatch repair-deficient tumors. Whole-study context: Patients had over ten mismatch repair-deficient cancer types and were previously treated and progressing. Study observations and caveats: Rapid post-treatment expansion, then contraction, generally preceding radiologic response, marked tumor-resident clones.

Details on this clone: What it binds is not known.

CDR1 MNHEY and CDR2 SMNVEV come from the germline V gene (reference sequence). V was shortened by 7 bases and J by 3 bases, with 13 bases between the two germline ends. This CDR3 comprises 13 residues. A few pembrolizumab responders had their TCRs sequenced. Sequenced by immunoSEQ multiplex PCR; TCRdb stores in-frame clones only, minus some. This table holds under 95,000 clones, approximately 84% found once. This sequence was found in an adult with mismatch repair-deficient cancer. The chain joins TRBV27 to TRBJ2-7, with D perhaps matching TRBD1 (6 bases). Material: peripheral blood, obtained 12 weeks after starting pembrolizumab. As DNA, the CDR3 is TGTGCCAGCACAGGGGTAGGGAACTACGAGCAGTACTTC. It translates to CASTGVGNYEQYF.